Listed here are 12 T cell receptor beta chains from one sample, sequenced in a study of shared clonotypes between healthy human individuals. Generated by immunoSEQ multiplex PCR, the TCRdb table keeps only in-frame clones and is missing some. The sample records millions of clones, 95% being singletons. Sequencing was carried out using naive CD4+ T cells sorted from blood. Regarding subset: CD45RA+ positively selected. Receptors originate from a young man in good health.

V usage is TRBV7-2 and J usage is TRBJ2-1, with D unclear. The V and J ends lost 5 bases and 8 bases respectively, with 13 bases between them. The CDR3 spans 13 residues. Germline values: CDR1 SGHTA, CDR2 FQGNSA. CDR3 region: CASSPYMVDEQFF. CDR3 DNA: TGTGCCAGCAGCCCTTATATGGTCGATGAGCAGTTCTTC. Based on the CDR3 plus reference TRBV7-2 and TRBJ2-1, the full variable domain is GAGVSQSPSNKVTEKGKDVELRCDPISGHTALYWYRQSLGQGLEFLIYFQGNSAPDKSGLPSDRFSAERTGGSVSTLTIQRTQQEDSAVYLCASSPYMVDEQFFGPGTRLTVL.

This chain joins TRBV2 and TRBJ1-1; D remains unclear. The germline V and J ends were trimmed by 7 bases and 4 bases, with 16 bases remaining between them. Germline-derived CDR1 and CDR2 are SNHLY and FYNNEI. CDR3 size: 14 residues. The CDR3 loop reads CASIGPLASTEAFF. CDR3 DNA sequence: TGTGCCAGCATCGGACCCTTGGCGAGCACTGAAGCTTTCTTT.

V gene TRBV19 combines with J gene TRBJ2-3, with a weak D call TRBD1 (5 bases). The CDR3 has 15 amino acids. The V end was cut by 6 bases, the J end by 2 bases, with 15 bases between. Germline-derived CDR1 and CDR2 are LNHDA and SQIVND (reference sequence). CDR3 sequence (DNA): TGTGCCAGTAGGGCCCGACAGACGAACACAGATACGCAGTATTTT. It yields the protein CASRARQTNTDTQYF. Based on the CDR3 plus reference TRBV19 and TRBJ2-3, the full variable domain is DGGITQSPKYLFRKEGQNVTLSCEQNLNHDAMYWYRQDPGQGLRLIYYSQIVNDFQKGDIAEGYSVSREKKESFPLTVTSAQKNPTAFYLCASRARQTNTDTQYFGPGTRLTVL.

This rearrangement joins TRBV5-1 to TRBJ2-1, with 8 positions matching TRBD2. Germline V gene data show CDR1 as SGHRS and CDR2 as YFSETQ. This CDR3 is 13 amino acids long. J lost 8 bases, V lost 4 bases, and 5 bases had no gene match. The CDR3 sequence is CASSRVLADEQFF. DNA for the CDR3: TGCGCCAGCAGCAGAGTACTAGCGGATGAGCAGTTCTTC.

This chain joins TRBV18 and TRBJ2-3; no definite D call. The V and J ends lost 6 bases and 0 bases respectively, with 10 bases between them. This CDR3 has 14 amino acids. CDR1 is KGHSH, CDR2 LQKENI, per germline. CDR3 nucleotide sequence: TGTGCCAGCTCCCCGGTGGCTAGCACAGATACGCAGTATTTT. This codes for CASSPVASTDTQYF. Together with reference TRBV18 and TRBJ2-3, the CDR3 gives the full variable domain: NAGVMQNPRHLVRRRGQEARLRCSPMKGHSHVYWYRQLPEEGLKFMVYLQKENIIDESGMPKERFSAEFPKEGPSILRIQQVVRGDSAAYFCASSPVASTDTQYFGPGTRLTVL.

About this clone: The junction departs from the called germline gene at one end, perhaps through a read error. V and J are TRBV7-2 and TRBJ1-4; no firm D call. The V gene's germline CDR1 is SGHTA and CDR2 FQGNSA. The CDR3 loop spans 16 amino acids. CDR3: CASSLVPSPTSEKLFF. The CDR3 coding sequence is TGTGCCAGCAGCTTAGTCCCCAGTCCAACTAGTGAAAAACTGTTTTTT.

The chain combines TRBV12-5 with TRBJ1-2; tentatively, D is TRBD1 (5 bases). V was pared by 0 bases and J by 2 bases, with 16 bases between. The CDR3 consists of 17 residues. CDR1 and CDR2 (germline): LGHNT, FRNRAP. DNA of the CDR3: TGTGCTAGTGGTTTGGTAGTTGGGGGGATACCAAACTATGGCTACACCTTC. This encodes CASGLVVGGIPNYGYTF.

V usage is TRBV4-1 and J usage is TRBJ2-3; 9 positions agree with TRBD2. CDR1 and CDR2 from the germline V gene are MGHRA and YSYEKL. The CDR3 is 15 amino acids. J lost 5 bases, V lost 2 bases, and 5 bases had no gene match. Written as DNA, the CDR3 is TGCGCCAGCAGCCAACAGCTAGCGGGAAAAGATACGCAGTATTTT. Protein: CASSQQLAGKDTQYF.

This chain links TRBV7-9 with TRBJ1-5; maybe TRBD1 (6 bases). Germline assignment: CDR1 SEHNR and CDR2 FQNEAQ (reference sequence). V was shortened by 1 base and J by 5 bases, with 9 bases between the two germline ends. The CDR3 totals 14 residues. CDR3 protein: CASSLEGGYQPQHF. The CDR3 nucleotides read TGTGCCAGCAGCTTAGAAGGGGGGTATCAGCCCCAGCATTTT.

With regard to this clone: Different DNA sequences within this sample yield the same CDR3. The chain combines TRBV6-5 with TRBJ2-5, with D hard to call. Germline-derived CDR1 and CDR2 are MNHEY and SVGAGI. Deletions cut 6 bases from V and 4 bases from J, with 3 bases between. The CDR3 has 10 residues. The CDR3 is CASRGETQYF. CDR3 bases: TGTGCCAGCAGGGGAGAGACCCAGTACTTC.

On this clone itself: Other DNA variants within this sample encode the same CDR3. The chain combines TRBV30 with TRBJ1-5, with TRBD1 matching 7 bases. This CDR3 has 14 residues. Trimming removed 1 base from V and 0 bases from J; junction bases left unmatched: 0. The germline CDR1 and CDR2 sequences are GTSNPN and SVGIG (reference sequence). CDR3 sequence (DNA): TGTGCCTGGAGTGACAGGGGTAGCAATCAGCCCCAGCATTTT. This codes for CAWSDRGSNQPQHF.

This chain links TRBV12-5 with TRBJ2-1; D perhaps matches TRBD2 (6 bases). Looked up from germline, CDR1 is LGHNT and CDR2 is FRNRAP. This CDR3 comprises 14 residues. V was trimmed by 0 bases and J by 9 bases, leaving 12 bases between them. CDR3 residues: CASGLVLRDLEQFF. Here the CDR3 DNA reads TGTGCTAGTGGTTTGGTACTGCGGGATCTTGAGCAGTTCTTC.